In its sample, the clone carrying this TCR beta chain was seen many times. No antigen is known for it. The data stem from a study of T cell repertoires in cytomegalovirus infection. In the study overall: From public TCR beta signatures came an indication of both CMV infection and matching HLA type.

MiXCR was run by TCRdb on the reads, yielding one entry per CDR3 protein. The table has some 300,000 distinct CDR3 sequences, roughly 16% seen once. Notes on the study in general: The ex vivo response was dominated by HLA-C-restricted CMV-specific TCR beta clonotypes. Cumulative frequency of public TCR beta families picked out carriers of CMV plus the relevant HLA.

V was pared by 5 bases and J by 1 base, with 11 bases between. This CDR3 is 14 amino acids long. The TCR sequence derives from a human donor in good health (CMV status not recorded). Some clones in this sample may be carry-over from other donors' samples. The rearrangement links TRBV12-3 or TRBV12-4 to TRBJ1-1; D perhaps matches TRBD1 (6 bases). Sequencing was carried out using PBMCs. As DNA, the CDR3 is TGTGCCAGCAGTGTCGACAGGAGGAACACTGAAGCTTTCTTT. Protein product: CASSVDRRNTEAFF.